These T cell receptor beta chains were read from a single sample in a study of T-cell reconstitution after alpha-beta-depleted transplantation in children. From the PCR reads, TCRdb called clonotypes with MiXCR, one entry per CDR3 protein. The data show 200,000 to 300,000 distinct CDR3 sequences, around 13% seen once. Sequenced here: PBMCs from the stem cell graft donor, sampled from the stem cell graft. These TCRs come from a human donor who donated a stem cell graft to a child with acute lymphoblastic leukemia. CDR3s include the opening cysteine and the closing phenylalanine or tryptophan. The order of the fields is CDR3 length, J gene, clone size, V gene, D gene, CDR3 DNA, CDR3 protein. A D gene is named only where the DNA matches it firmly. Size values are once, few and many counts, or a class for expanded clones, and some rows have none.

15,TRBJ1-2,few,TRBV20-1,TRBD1,TGCAGTGCTAGAGATCGATTAATCAGGGGGCGAGGCTACACCTTC,CSARDRLIRGRGYTF
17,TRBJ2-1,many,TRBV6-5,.,TGTGCCAGCAGGCGGGCGGGGTCCTCGAGTACCTACAATGAGCAGTTCTTC,CASRRAGSSSTYNEQFF
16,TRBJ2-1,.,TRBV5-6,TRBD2,TGTGCCAGCAGCCGTTTAGCGGGAGGGTCCTACAATGAGCAGTTCTTC,CASSRLAGGSYNEQFF
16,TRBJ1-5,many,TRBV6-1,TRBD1,TGTGCCAGCAGAGAAGACAGGGGTTTGGCAAATCAGCCCCAGCATTTT,CASREDRGLANQPQHF
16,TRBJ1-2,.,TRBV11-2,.,TGTGCCAGCAGCCGAGACTCAGGCGGATCGTCTTATGGCTACACCTTC,CASSRDSGGSSYGYTF
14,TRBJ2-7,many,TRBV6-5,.,TGTGCCAGCAGTTCCCAGGTTGGAGCCTACGAGCAGTACTTC,CASSSQVGAYEQYF
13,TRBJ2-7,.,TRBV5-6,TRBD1,TGTGCCAGGAGCCTAGGGACAGGGGGCGAGCAGTACTTC,CARSLGTGGEQYF
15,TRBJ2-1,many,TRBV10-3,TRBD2,TGTGCCATCAGGGCTTCCGGTAGCGGGAGTAATGAGCAGTTCTTC,CAIRASGSGSNEQFF
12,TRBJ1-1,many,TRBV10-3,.,TGTGCCATCAGTGATGGTGGAACTGAAGCTTTCTTT,CAISDGGTEAFF
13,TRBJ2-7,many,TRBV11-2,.,TGTGCCAGCAGCTTACAGGGCTGGTACGAGCAGTACTTC,CASSLQGWYEQYF
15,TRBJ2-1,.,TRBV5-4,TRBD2,TGTGCCAGCAGCTTGGGTAGCGGGCTGTACAATGAGCAGTTCTTC,CASSLGSGLYNEQFF
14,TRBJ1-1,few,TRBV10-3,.,TGTGCCATCAGTGAGTCGTATGAAGGCACTGAAGCTTTCTTT,CAISESYEGTEAFF
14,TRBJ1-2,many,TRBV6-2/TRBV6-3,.,TGTGCCAGCATAGGATTTACCAATACCTGGGGCTACACCTTC,CASIGFTNTWGYTF
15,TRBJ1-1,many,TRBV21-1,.,TGTGCCAGCAGCGGAGCCGACAGGGGCGGCACTGAAGCTTTCTTT,CASSGADRGGTEAFF
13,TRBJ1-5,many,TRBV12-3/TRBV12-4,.,TGTGCCAGCACCCGCGGCAGGGATCAGCCCCAGCATTTT,CASTRGRDQPQHF
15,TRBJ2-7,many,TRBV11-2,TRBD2,TGTGCCAGCAGCTTAGAGACTAGCGGGAGGGCGCAGCAGTACTTC,CASSLETSGRAQQYF
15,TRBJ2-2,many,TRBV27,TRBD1,TGTGCCAGCAGTCGGACAGGGGGTGGCACCGGGGAGCTGTTTTTT,CASSRTGGGTGELFF
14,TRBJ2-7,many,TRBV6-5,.,TGTGCCAGCATTCAGAGACAGGACCACTACGAGCAGTACTTC,CASIQRQDHYEQYF
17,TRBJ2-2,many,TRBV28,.,TGTGCCAGCAGTCAATTTTGGACCGACAGGAACACCGGGGAGCTGTTTTTT,CASSQFWTDRNTGELFF
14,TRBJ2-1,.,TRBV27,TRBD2,TGTGCCAGTACGACTAGCGGGCCGTACAATGAGCAGTTCTTC,CASTTSGPYNEQFF
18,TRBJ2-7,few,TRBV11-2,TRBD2,TGTGCCAGCAGCATAACTACCTTTGGTGGACTAGCGGGCGACGAGCAGTACTTC,CASSITTFGGLAGDEQYF
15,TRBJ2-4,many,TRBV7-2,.,TGTGCCAGCAGCTTCCGGACCGGGACAAAAAACATTCAGTACTTC,CASSFRTGTKNIQYF
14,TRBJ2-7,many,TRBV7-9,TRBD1,TGTGCCAGCAGCTTAACAGGGGGTCTAAGCGAGCAGTACTTC,CASSLTGGLSEQYF
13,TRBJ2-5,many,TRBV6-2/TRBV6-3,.,TGTGCCAGCAGTAGCCGGACCGGCGGGACCCAGTACTTC,CASSSRTGGTQYF
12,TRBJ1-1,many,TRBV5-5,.,TGTGCCAGCAGCTTGGCATACACTGAAGCTTTCTTT,CASSLAYTEAFF
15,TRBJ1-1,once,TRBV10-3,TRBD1,TGTGCCATCACCGGGACAGGGAGAGGGAGCACTGAAGCTTTCTTT,CAITGTGRGSTEAFF
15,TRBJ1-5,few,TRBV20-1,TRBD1,TGCAGTGCTTCTACAGGGGCGCGGAGCAATCAGCCCCAGCATTTT,CSASTGARSNQPQHF
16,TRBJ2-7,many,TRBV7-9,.,TGTGCCAGCAGCTTAATTCTAAGGGACGGAGCCTACGAGCAGTACTTC,CASSLILRDGAYEQYF
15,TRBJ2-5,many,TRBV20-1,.,TGCAGTGCTAGAGTCGACCTGCTTGATAGAGAGACCCAGTACTTC,CSARVDLLDRETQYF
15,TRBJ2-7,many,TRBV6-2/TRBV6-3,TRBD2,TGTGCCAGCAGTTACTCGGGGACTATATCCTACGAGCAGTACTTC,CASSYSGTISYEQYF
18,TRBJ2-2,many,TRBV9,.,TGTGCCAGCAGCGTAGCTGCGACTCCGCGCCCGAACACCGGGGAGCTGTTTTTT,CASSVAATPRPNTGELFF
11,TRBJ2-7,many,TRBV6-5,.,TGTGCCAGCATCCGGAACTCCGAGCAGTACTTC,CASIRNSEQYF
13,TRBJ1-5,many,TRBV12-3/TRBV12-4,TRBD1,TGTGCCAGCACCCGACAGGGTCATCAGCCCCAGCATTTT,CASTRQGHQPQHF
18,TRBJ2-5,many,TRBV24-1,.,TGTGCCACCAGTGATCAAGGGGGGAGATCGGGCTACCAAGAGACCCAGTACTTC,CATSDQGGRSGYQETQYF
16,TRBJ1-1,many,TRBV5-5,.,TGTGCCAGCAGCAGAACCGGGACGGGAAGGAACACTGAAGCTTTCTTT,CASSRTGTGRNTEAFF
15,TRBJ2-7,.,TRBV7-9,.,TGTGCCAGCAGCTTCCGCGGGGGCCAGTCCTACGAGCAGTACTTC,CASSFRGGQSYEQYF
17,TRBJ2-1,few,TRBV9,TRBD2,TGTGCCAGCAGCGTAGAACCGGGACTAGCGGCCTACAATGAGCAGTTCTTC,CASSVEPGLAAYNEQFF
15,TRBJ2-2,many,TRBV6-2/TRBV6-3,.,TGTGCCAGCAGTTACAGTTCTAGCCCCACCGGGGAGCTGTTTTTT,CASSYSSSPTGELFF
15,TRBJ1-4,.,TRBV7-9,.,TGTGCCAGCAGCTCGGATGAGGGGGGAAGGAAGAGTCTGTTTTTT,CASSSDEGGRKSLFF
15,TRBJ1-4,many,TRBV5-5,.,TGTGCCAGCAGTTACACCGTTGCAACTAATGAAAAACTGTTTTTT,CASSYTVATNEKLFF
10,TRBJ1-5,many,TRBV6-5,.,TGTGCCAGCGGCAATCAGCCCCAGCATTTT,CASGNQPQHF
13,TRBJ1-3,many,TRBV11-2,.,TGTGCCAGCAGCCTGGACAGAGGAAACACCATATATTTT,CASSLDRGNTIYF